This entry is about one T cell receptor beta chain. From the 5' RACE reads, TCRdb lists one entry per CDR3 protein and no DNA. The sample shows about 350,000 distinct CDR3 sequences, and around 2% sits with its ten largest clones. This sample is drawn from a study of monozygotic twins with inflammatory bowel disease. Sequencing was carried out using blood. The sequence came from a human donor with ulcerative colitis or Crohn's disease, or a healthy co-twin of an affected twin (not recorded which).

The CDR3 region is CASSFPSLADTQYF. The chain couples TRBV12-3 or TRBV12-4 to TRBJ2-3; checking the TCRdb D call of TRBD2 is not possible without DNA. The CDR3 loop spans 14 amino acids.